The 9 T cell receptor beta chains presented below share a single source sample, sequenced in a study of long-term antiretroviral therapy in people with HIV. Researchers report immunoSEQ v3.0 was run at survey level. Method: immunoSEQ multiplex PCR; TCRdb's copy keeps in-frame clones and lacks some. The sample includes about 21,000 clones, 86% of them seen just once. The sequenced sample was unsorted PBMCs, obtained 1.3 years after starting antiretroviral therapy. The source is a man in his 60s with HIV.

The V gene is TRBV5-1, the J gene TRBJ1-2, with no clear D. Germline CDR1 is SGHRS and CDR2 is YFSETQ. Trimming left V 3 bases short and J 4 bases short, with 13 bases between. This CDR3 comprises 14 residues. CDR3 nucleotides: TGCGCCAGCAGCTCGGGTCCCCCGGGCTATGGCTACACCTTC. Translated: CASSSGPPGYGYTF.

This sequence joins TRBV28 and TRBJ2-6; 10 bases align to TRBD1. Germline V gene data show CDR1 as MDHEN and CDR2 as SYDVKM. The CDR3 has 21 residues. The J segment lost 0 bases and the V segment lost 6 bases, leaving 17 bases of the junction unmatched. The CDR3: CASRYPGQGSPGVSGANVLTF. CDR3 nucleotides: TGTGCCAGCAGGTACCCGGGACAGGGGTCCCCGGGGGTCTCTGGGGCCAACGTCCTGACTTTC. Looking up the rest from reference TRBV28 and TRBJ2-6 gives the full variable domain: DVKVTQSSRYLVKRTGEKVFLECVQDMDHENMFWYRQDPGLGLRLIYFSYDVKMKEKGDIPEGYSVSREKKERFSLILESASTNQTSMYLCASRYPGQGSPGVSGANVLTFGAGSRLTVL.

The V gene is TRBV5-6, the J gene TRBJ2-6, with 7 bases fitting TRBD2. CDR3 length equals 15 residues. The J segment lost 2 bases and the V segment lost 1 base, leaving 0 bases of the junction unmatched. Germline V lookup: CDR1 SGHDT, CDR2 YYEEEE. The CDR3 here is CASSLRGAGANVLTF. The CDR3 DNA sequence: TGTGCCAGCAGCTTGCGGGGGGCTGGGGCCAACGTCCTGACTTTC.

This chain links TRBV30 with TRBJ2-7, with D uncertain. Between the trimmed V and J ends, which lost 2 bases and 7 bases, there was a span of 9 bases. This CDR3 has 11 residues. Germline V gene lookup returns CDR1 GTSNPN and CDR2 SVGIG (reference sequence). CDR3 residues: CAWSPAIEQYF. The CDR3 DNA sequence: TGTGCCTGGAGTCCTGCCATTGAGCAGTACTTC.

CDR3 residues: CASSSREGYGYTF. The CDR3 DNA reads as TGTGCCAGCAGTAGTAGGGAGGGCTATGGCTACACCTTC. The chain uses TRBV6-5 and TRBJ1-2, with D hard to call. There are 13 residues in the CDR3. V gave up 5 bases and J gave up 4 bases, with 11 bases separating them. CDR1 is MNHEY, CDR2 SVGAGI, per germline.

This rearrangement joins TRBV15 to TRBJ2-1, with a tentative D call TRBD2 (5 bases). CDR1 LNHNV and CDR2 YYDKDF come from the germline V gene (reference sequence). V shed 1 base and J shed 2 bases, with 12 bases lying between them. The CDR3 has 16 amino acids. In DNA, the CDR3 is TGTGCCACCAGCAGAGGAACGCAACTAGCCTACAATGAGCAGTTCTTC. Residues: CATSRGTQLAYNEQFF.

The chain joins TRBV6-5 to TRBJ2-2; 8 bases agree with TRBD1. Germline-derived CDR1 and CDR2 are MNHEY and SVGAGI. The CDR3 is 15 amino acids. V lost 5 bases, J lost 4 bases, and 6 bases stayed unmatched. CDR3 sequence: CASSPTGVITGELFF. In nucleotides, the CDR3 is TGTGCCAGCAGTCCGACAGGGGTAATCACCGGGGAGCTGTTTTTT.

This clone was observed a few times. The DNA of the CDR3 is TGCGCCAGCAGCTTACAGGGCACCCATTCACCCCTCCACTTT. This encodes CASSLQGTHSPLHF. V is TRBV5-1 and J is TRBJ1-6, with D perhaps TRBD1 (6 bases). Trimming removed 2 bases from V and 8 bases from J, with 11 bases in between. Germline V lookup: CDR1 SGHRS, CDR2 YFSETQ. This CDR3 spans 14 amino acids. The variable domain in full, with the rest retrieved from reference TRBV5-1 and TRBJ1-6, is KAGVTQTPRYLIKTRGQQVTLSCSPISGHRSVSWYQQTPGQGLQFLFEYFSETQRNKGNFPGRFSGRQFSNSRSEMNVSTLELGDSALYLCASSLQGTHSPLHFGNGTRLTVT.

The rearrangement joins TRBV6-5 to TRBJ2-7, with 8 bases identical to TRBD2. The V gene's germline CDR1 is MNHEY and CDR2 SVGAGI. This CDR3 comprises 15 residues. CDR3 nucleotide sequence: TGTGCGGCGGGGGGCGGGATTAACTTGGACTACGAGCAGTACTTC. The encoded protein is CAAGGGINLDYEQYF.